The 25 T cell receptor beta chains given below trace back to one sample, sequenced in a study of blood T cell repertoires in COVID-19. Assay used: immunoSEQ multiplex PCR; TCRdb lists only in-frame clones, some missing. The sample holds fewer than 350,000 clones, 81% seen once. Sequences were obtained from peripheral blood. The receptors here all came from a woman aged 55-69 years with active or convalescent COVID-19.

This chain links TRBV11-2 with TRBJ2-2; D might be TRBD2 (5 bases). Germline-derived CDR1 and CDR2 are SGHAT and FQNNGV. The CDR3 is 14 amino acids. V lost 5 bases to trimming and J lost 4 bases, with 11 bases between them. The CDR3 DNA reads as TGTGCCAGCAGCGTCAGGACTTCCACCGGGGAGCTGTTTTTT. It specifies CASSVRTSTGELFF.

The CDR3 DNA follows: TGTGCCAGCAGTTACTCAATACTAGCGTATCGCACAGATACGCAGTATTTT. Encoded protein: CASSYSILAYRTDTQYF. The V gene is TRBV6-2 or TRBV6-3, the J gene TRBJ2-3; 7 bases line up with TRBD2. V gave up 0 bases and J gave up 1 base; unmatched junction bases: 7. The CDR3 spans 17 residues. Germline loops: CDR1 MNHEY, CDR2 SVGEGT.

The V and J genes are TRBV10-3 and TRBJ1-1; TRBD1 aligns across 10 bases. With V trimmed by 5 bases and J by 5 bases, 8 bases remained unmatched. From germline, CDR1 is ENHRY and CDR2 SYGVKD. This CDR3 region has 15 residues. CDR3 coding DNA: TGTGCCATCAGTTCCGGGACAGGGGTAGGGACTGAAGCTTTCTTT. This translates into CAISSGTGVGTEAFF.

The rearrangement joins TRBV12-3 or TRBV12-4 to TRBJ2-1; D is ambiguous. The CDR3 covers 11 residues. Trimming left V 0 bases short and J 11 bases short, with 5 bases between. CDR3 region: CASSLAGQQFF. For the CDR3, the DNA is TGTGCCAGCAGTTTAGCGGGCCAGCAGTTCTTC.

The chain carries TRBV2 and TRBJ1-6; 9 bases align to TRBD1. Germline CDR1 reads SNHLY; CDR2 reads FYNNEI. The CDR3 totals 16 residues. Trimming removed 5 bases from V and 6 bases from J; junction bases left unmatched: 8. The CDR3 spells CASSPGTGGPNSPLHF. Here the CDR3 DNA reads TGTGCCAGCAGTCCTGGTACAGGGGGCCCTAATTCACCCCTCCACTTT.

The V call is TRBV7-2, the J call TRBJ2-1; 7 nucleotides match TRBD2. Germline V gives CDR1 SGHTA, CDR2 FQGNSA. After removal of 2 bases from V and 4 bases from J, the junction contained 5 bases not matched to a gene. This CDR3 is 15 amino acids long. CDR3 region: CASSLSSGMYNEQFF. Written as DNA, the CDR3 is TGTGCCAGCAGCTTATCAAGCGGGATGTACAATGAGCAGTTCTTC.

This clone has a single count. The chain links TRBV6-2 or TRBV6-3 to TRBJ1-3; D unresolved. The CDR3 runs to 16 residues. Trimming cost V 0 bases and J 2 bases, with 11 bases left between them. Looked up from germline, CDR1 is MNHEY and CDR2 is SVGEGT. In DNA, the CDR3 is TGTGCCAGCAGTTACTCGCCGGGGTCGACTGGAAACACCATATATTTT. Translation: CASSYSPGSTGNTIYF.

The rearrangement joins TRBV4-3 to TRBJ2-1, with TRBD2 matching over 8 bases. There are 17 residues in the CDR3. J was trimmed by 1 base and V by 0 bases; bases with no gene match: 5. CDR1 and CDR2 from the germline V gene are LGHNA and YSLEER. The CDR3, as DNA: TGCGCCAGCAGCCAAGATCCCGGCGGGGGGTCCTACAATGAGCAGTTCTTC. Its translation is CASSQDPGGGSYNEQFF.

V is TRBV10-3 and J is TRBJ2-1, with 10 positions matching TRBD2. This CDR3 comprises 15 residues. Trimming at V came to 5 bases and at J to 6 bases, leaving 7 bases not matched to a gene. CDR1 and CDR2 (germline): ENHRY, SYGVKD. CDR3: CAISSPSGGRNEQFF. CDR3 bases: TGTGCCATCAGTTCGCCTAGCGGGGGCCGCAATGAGCAGTTCTTC.

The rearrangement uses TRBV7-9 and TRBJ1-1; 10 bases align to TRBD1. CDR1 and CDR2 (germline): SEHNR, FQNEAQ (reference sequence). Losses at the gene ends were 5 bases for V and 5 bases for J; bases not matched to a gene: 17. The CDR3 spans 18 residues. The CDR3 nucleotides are TGTGCCAGCAGCCACAGACAGGGGGCGACGGGGGAACGAACTGAAGCTTTCTTT. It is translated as CASSHRQGATGERTEAFF.

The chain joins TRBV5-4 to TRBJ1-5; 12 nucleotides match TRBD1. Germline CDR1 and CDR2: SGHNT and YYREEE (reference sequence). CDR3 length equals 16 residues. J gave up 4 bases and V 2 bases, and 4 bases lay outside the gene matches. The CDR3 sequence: CASSLRDRGRNQPQHF. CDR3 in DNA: TGTGCCAGCAGCTTAAGGGACAGGGGGCGAAATCAGCCCCAGCATTTT.

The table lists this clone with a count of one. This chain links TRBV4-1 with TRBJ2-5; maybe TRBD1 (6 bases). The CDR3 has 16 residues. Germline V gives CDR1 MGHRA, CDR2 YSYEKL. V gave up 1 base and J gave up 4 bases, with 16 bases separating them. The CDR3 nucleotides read TGCGCCAGCAGCCAAGGGTTTTCCCCAGGGGTAGAGACCCAGTACTTC. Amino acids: CASSQGFSPGVETQYF.

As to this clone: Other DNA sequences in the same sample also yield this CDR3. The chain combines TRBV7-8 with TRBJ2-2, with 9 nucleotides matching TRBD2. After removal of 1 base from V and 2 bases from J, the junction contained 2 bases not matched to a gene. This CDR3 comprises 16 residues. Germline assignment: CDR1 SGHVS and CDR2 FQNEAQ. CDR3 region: CASSLGAGGNTGELFF. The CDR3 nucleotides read TGTGCCAGCAGCTTAGGAGCGGGGGGCAACACCGGGGAGCTGTTTTTT.

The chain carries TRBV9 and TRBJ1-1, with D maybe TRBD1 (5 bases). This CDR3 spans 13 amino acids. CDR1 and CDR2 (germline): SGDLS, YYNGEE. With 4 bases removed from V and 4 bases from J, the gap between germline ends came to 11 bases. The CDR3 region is CASSKTVGTEAFF. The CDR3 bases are TGTGCCAGCAGCAAGACAGTGGGCACTGAAGCTTTCTTT.

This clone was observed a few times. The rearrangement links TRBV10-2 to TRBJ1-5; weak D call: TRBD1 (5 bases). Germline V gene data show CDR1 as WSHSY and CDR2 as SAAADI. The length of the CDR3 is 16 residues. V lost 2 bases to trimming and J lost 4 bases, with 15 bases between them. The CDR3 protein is CASSEPSRGVNQPQHF. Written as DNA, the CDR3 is TGCGCCAGCAGTGAGCCGAGTCGGGGGGTTAATCAGCCCCAGCATTTT.

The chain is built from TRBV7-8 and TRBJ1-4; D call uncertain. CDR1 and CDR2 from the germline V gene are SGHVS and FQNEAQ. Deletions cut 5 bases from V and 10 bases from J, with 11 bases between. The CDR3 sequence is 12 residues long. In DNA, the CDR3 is TGTGCCAGCAGCCCGACTAAGGGAAAACTGTTTTTT. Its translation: CASSPTKGKLFF.

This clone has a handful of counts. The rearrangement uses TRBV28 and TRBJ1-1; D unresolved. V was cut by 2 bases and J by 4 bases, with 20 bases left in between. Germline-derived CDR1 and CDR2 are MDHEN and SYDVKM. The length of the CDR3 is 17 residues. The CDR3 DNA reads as TGTGCCAGCAGTTTAGGAACGGGGTATCCCCAAGCCACTGAAGCTTTCTTT. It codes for CASSLGTGYPQATEAFF.

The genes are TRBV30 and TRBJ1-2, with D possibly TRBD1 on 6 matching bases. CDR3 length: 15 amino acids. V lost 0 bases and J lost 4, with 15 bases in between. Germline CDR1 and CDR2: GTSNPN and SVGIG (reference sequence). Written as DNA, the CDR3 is TGTGCCTGGAGTGTATTCCGACAGGCTTCCTATGGCTACACCTTC. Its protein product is CAWSVFRQASYGYTF. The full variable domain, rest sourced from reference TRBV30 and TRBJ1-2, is SQTIHQWPATLVQPVGSPLSLECTVEGTSNPNLYWYRQAAGRGLQLLFYSVGIGQISSEVPQNLSASRPQDRQFILSSKKLLLSDSGFYLCAWSVFRQASYGYTFGSGTRLTVV.

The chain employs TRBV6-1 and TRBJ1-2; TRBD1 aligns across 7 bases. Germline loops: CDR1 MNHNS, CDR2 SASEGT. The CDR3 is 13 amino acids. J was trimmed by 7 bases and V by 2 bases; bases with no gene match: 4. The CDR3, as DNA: TGTGCCAGCAGTGAACTCACAGGGGCTGGCTACACCTTC. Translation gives CASSELTGAGYTF.

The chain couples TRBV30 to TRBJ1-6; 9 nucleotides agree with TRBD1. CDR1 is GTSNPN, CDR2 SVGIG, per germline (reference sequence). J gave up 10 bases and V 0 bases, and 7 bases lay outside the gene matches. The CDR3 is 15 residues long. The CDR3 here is CAWSVRDRVRSPLHF. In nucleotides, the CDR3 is TGTGCCTGGAGTGTACGGGACAGGGTACGATCACCCCTCCACTTT.

The CDR3 DNA reads as TGTGCCAGCAGCTTCGCAGGGGGTGATGAGACTGAAGCTTTCTTT. It encodes CASSFAGGDETEAFF. The gene calls are TRBV5-5 and TRBJ1-1, with TRBD1 identical over 7 bases. V was clipped by 2 bases and J by 5 bases; unmatched bases: 9. The germline CDR1 and CDR2 sequences are SGHKS and YYEKEE (reference sequence). CDR3 length: 15 amino acids.

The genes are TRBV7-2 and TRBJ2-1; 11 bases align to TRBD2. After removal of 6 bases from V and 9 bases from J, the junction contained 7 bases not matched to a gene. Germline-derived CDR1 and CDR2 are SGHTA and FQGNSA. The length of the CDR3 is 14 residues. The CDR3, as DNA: TGTGCCAGCAGATACACGGGACTAGCGGTTGAGCAGTTCTTC. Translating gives CASRYTGLAVEQFF.

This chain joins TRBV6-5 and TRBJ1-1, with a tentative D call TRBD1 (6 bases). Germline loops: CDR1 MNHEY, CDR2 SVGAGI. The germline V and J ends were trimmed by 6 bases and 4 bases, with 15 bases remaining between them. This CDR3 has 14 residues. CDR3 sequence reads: CASSPDSGGTEAFF. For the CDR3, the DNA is TGTGCCAGCAGCCCGGACAGTGGAGGCACTGAAGCTTTCTTT.

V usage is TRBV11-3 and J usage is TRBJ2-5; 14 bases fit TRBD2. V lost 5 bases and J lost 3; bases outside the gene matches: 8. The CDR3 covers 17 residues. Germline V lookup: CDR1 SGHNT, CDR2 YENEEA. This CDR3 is CASSPGTSGGPEETQYF. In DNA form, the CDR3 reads TGTGCCAGCAGCCCGGGGACTAGCGGGGGCCCCGAAGAGACCCAGTACTTC.

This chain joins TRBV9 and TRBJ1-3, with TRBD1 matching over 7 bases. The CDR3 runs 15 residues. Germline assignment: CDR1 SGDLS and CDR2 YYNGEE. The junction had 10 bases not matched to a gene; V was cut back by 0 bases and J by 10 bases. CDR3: CASSVATRGPGTIYF. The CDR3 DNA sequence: TGTGCCAGCAGCGTAGCTACGAGGGGGCCAGGTACCATATATTTT.